Sequencing of this T cell receptor beta chain was carried out in a study of CD8 T cells in Susac syndrome (dated by TCRdb to between 2018 and 2020). At the level of the whole study: Repertoire sequencing was used to test whether CD8+ T cell activation and differentiation in Susac syndrome was antigen driven.

Peripheral blood CD8+ and CD4+ T cells from healthy donors, Susac syndrome patients and multiple sclerosis patients were profiled using high-throughput TCR beta sequencing. The healthy donors served as controls matched for age and sex. Bulk CD8+ and CD4+ T cells were purified by magnetic negative isolation, whereas CD8+ TEMRA cells were enriched by FACS. Blood was drawn into EDTA tubes, processed within 24 hours, and PBMCs were isolated by density gradient centrifugation. PBMCs destined for TCR sequencing were cryopreserved in liquid nitrogen and later thawed in a 37 °C water bath. The sorted or isolated CD4+, CD8+ and CD8+ TEMRA cells reached a purity of at least 90%. Comments on this clonotype: The antigen it recognizes is unknown. The sample holds no much larger clone one base away, and base qualities are not on file.

Broader findings and caveats from the paper: The study acknowledged that relatively few individuals were included in the TCR sequencing and HLA analysis.

RNA was extracted using the RNeasy kit, and roughly 0.5 to 1 ug of the RNA was reverse transcribed with random hexamers. The immunoSEQ multiplex PCR assay, which covers 54 Vbeta and 13 Jbeta segments, was used to amplify TCR beta CDR3 regions. PCR amplification bias was corrected by using a synthetic template baseline for primer optimization and computational correction. The source study handled its data this way. Reads were annotated to V, D and J genes per IMGT and analyzed with immunoSEQ Analyzer, keeping only productive sequences. Clonality was computed as one minus Shannon entropy normalized by log2 of the number of productive unique sequences. Public and private clones were assessed among the 100 most prevalent clones of each patient and control. Clones were defined as Susac-specific if absent from the healthy and MS cohorts, from approximately 1,100 published viral clones and from other ImmuneACCESS disease sequences. TCRdb trimmed public reads at Q25 via fastp, called clones via MiXCR and kept in-frame beta chains. Rows with a matching CDR3 protein are joined into one entry that keeps the most common DNA and genes. The V and J calls and clone size come from TCRdb's table, not from the authors' own analysis. The sample has around 200,000 distinct CDR3 sequences on record, around 95% of them singletons. Of the sample, approximately 0.1% is held by the ten largest clones.

The germline V gene sets CDR1 to MGHDK and CDR2 to SYGVNS. Compared with germline, V lacks 10 bases and J lacks 3 bases; bases without a gene match: 6. The cysteine opens and the phenylalanine closes a CDR3 of 12 amino acids. Kept here is only the CDR3 DNA, which spans 36 bases and is read in frame from base 1. The sample taken for sequencing was CD4+ T cells from PBMCs. The rearranged chain carries TRBV25-1 and TRBJ2-7; 7 of the junction bases match TRBD1. The source is a human donor in good health. CDR3 region: CATARDSYEQYF. DNA sequence: TGTGCCACTGCCCGGGACAGCTACGAGCAGTACTTC.